This T cell receptor beta chain stems from a study of CD8+ T cells in alopecia areata. Across the study: In an open-label trial, patients got 5 to 10 mg tofacitinib twice daily.

Extracted RNA was reverse transcribed into cDNA, the sequencing template. The repertoire was sequenced with immunoSEQ multiplex PCR; TCRdb's copy has only in-frame clones and lacks some. The top ten hold about 1.7% of the sample, which has fewer than 350,000 clones, 55% to 75% seen once. As for treatment: oral pan-JAK inhibitor, 5-10 mg twice daily. The germline V gene encodes CDR1 SGHTA and CDR2 FQGNSA. Trimming removed 1 base at V and 1 base at J, with 9 bases between. This CDR3 region has 15 residues. The receptor's source is a human donor with alopecia areata. The chain combines TRBV7-2 with TRBJ2-3; tentatively, D is TRBD2 (6 bases). The source was CD4+ T cells sorted from blood, collected at week 24, from a patient treated with tofacitinib. This chain's CDR3 is CASSLVWGGTDTQYF. CDR3 in DNA: TGTGCCAGCAGCTTAGTATGGGGGGGCACAGATACGCAGTATTTT.